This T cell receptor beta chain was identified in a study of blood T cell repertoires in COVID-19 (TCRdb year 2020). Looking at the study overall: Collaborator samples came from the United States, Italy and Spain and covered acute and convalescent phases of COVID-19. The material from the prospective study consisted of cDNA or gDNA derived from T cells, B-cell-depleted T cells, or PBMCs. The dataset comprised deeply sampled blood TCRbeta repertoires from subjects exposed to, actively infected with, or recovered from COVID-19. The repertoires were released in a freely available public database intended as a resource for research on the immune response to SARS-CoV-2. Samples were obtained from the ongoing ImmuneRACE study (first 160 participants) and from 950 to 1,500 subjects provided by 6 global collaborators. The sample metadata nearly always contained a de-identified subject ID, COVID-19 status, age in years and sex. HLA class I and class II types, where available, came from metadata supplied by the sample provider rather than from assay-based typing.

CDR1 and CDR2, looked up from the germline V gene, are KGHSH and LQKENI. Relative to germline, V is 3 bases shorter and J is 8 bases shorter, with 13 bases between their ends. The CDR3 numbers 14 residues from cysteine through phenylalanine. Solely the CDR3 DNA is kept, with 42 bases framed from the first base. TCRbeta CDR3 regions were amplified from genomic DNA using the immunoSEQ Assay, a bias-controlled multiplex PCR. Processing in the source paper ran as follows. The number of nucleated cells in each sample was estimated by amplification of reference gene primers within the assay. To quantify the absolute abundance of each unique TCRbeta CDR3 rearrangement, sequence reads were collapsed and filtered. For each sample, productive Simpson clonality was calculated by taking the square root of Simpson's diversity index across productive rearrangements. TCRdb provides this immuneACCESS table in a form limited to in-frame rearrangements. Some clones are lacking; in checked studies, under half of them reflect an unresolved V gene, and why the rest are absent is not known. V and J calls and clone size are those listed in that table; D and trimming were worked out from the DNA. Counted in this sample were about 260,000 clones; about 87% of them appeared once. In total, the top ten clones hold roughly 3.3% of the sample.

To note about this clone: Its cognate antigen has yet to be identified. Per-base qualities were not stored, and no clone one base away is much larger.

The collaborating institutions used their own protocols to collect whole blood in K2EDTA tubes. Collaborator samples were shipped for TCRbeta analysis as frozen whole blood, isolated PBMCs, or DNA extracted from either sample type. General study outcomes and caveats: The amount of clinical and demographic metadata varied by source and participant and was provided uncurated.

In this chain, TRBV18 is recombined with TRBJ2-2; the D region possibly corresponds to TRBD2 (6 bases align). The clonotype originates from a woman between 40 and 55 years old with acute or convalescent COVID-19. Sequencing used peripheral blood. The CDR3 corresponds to CASSPPAGIGELFF. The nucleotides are TGTGCCAGCTCACCCCCGGCGGGGATAGGGGAGCTGTTTTTT.